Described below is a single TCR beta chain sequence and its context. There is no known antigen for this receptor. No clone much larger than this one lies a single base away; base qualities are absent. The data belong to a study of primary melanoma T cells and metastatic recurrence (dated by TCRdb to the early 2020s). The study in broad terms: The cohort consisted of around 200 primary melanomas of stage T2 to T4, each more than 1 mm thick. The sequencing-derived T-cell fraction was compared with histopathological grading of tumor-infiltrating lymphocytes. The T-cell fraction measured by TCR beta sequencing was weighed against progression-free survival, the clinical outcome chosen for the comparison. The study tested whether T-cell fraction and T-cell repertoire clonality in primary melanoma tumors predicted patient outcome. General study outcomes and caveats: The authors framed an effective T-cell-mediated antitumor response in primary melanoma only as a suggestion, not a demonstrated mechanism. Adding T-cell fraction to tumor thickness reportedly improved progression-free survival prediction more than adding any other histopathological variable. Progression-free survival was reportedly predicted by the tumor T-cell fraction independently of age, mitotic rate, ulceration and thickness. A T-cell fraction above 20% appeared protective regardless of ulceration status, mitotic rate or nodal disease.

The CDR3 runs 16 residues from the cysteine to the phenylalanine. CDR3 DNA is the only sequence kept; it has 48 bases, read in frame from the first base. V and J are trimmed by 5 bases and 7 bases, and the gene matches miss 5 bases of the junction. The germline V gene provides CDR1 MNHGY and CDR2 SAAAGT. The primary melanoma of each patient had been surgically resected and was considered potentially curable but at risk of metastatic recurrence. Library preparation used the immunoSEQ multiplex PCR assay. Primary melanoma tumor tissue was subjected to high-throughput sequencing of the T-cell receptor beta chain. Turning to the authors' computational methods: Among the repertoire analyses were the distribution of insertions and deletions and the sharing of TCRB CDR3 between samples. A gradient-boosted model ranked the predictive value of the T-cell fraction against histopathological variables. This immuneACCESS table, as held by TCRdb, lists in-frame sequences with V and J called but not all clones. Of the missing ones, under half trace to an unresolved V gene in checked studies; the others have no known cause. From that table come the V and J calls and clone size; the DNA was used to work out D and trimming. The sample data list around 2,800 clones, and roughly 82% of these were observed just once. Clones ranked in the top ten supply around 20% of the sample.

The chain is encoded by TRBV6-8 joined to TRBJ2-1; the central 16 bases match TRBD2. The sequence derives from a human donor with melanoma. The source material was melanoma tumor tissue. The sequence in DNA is TGTGCCAGCAGTGTAGGGACTAGCGGGGGGGCGAATGAGCAGTTCTTC. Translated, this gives CASSVGTSGGANEQFF.